Detailed here is one TCR beta chain. No antigen is known for it. The source of the sample is a study of cytomegalovirus exposure and HLA in healthy donors. V was clipped by 0 bases and J by 6 bases; unmatched bases: 3. CDR3 size: 14 residues. Germline V CDR1 and CDR2: SGHRS, YFSETQ. Study observations and caveats: The CMV antigen specificity of a few CMV-associated chains was confirmed through in vitro analysis. DRB1 had the most TCR associations and HLA-C the fewest, a later analysis found, with rates varying by HLA locus. Common viral pathogens seemed to be connected with several of the most significant clusters, according to a later analysis. The authors enumerated over 150 TCR beta chains as linked to cytomegalovirus.

A multiplex PCR was run with 60 Vbeta primers and 13 Jbeta primers. Assay used: immunoSEQ multiplex PCR; TCRdb lists only in-frame clones, some missing. The data contain about 85,000 clones, 60% to 80% of them singletons. The sample comprised PBMCs. The genes are TRBV5-1 and TRBJ2-1; 7 nucleotides agree with TRBD2. The sequence derives from a woman aged 45-60 years in good health and CMV-seropositive. This CDR3 is CASSLDGLVNEQFF. CDR3 sequence (DNA): TGCGCCAGCAGCTTGGATGGACTAGTCAATGAGCAGTTCTTC.